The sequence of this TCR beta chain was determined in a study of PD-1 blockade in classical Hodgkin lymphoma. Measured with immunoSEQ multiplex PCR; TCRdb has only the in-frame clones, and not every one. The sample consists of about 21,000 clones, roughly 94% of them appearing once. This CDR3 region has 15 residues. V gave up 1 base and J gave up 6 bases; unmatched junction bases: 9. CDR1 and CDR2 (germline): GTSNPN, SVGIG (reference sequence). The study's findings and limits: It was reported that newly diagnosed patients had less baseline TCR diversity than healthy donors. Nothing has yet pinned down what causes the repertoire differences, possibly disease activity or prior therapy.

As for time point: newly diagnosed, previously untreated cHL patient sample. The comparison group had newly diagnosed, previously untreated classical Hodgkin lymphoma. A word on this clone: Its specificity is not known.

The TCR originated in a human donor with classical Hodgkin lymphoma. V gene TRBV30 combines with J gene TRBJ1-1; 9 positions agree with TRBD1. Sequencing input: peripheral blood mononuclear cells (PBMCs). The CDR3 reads CAWSEPGQGGAEAFF. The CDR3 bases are TGTGCCTGGAGTGAGCCGGGACAGGGAGGTGCTGAAGCTTTCTTT.